This TCR beta chain was obtained from a study of T cell responses to AZD1222 COVID-19 vaccine. General observations from the study: Along spike, vaccine-associated CD4 TCRs were found throughout, with dominance at 160-218 and 743-854. In all cases, repertoires were sampled only after the peak T cell response. In the spike-specific TCR repertoire, nearly half reportedly target unmutated variant regions. Two doses of AZD1222 preceded a rise in Spike-specific TCR breadth and depth.

The length of the CDR3 is 17 residues. Germline V gene data show CDR1 as LNHNV and CDR2 as YYDKDF (reference sequence). V dropped 0 bases and J dropped 0 bases, with 15 bases sitting between them. Concerning this clone itself: Its cognate antigen is unknown.

Assay used: immunoSEQ multiplex PCR; TCRdb lists only in-frame clones, some missing. The sample records some 110,000 clones, around 92% being singletons. This TCR was sampled from an adult in good health. The chain combines TRBV15 with TRBJ2-7; D could derive from TRBD1 or TRBD2 (5 bases each). The sample consisted of peripheral blood, taken on day 0 of AZD1222 vaccination. This chain's CDR3 is CATSRDMGRRISYEQYF. Here the CDR3 DNA reads TGTGCCACCAGCAGAGATATGGGACGGAGAATCTCCTACGAGCAGTACTTC.